The rows below give T cell receptor beta chains drawn from one sample of a study of PD-1 blockade in classical Hodgkin lymphoma. Some clones are missing from TCRdb's copy, which holds only in-frame ones; the method was immunoSEQ multiplex PCR. The sample contains tens of thousands of clones, 81% of which appear only once. The specimen was peripheral blood mononuclear cells (PBMCs), collected at baseline. The receptors originated from a human donor with classical Hodgkin lymphoma. Both conserved end residues are part of each CDR3. The D gene is left open where the match is weak. Only some rows state a clone size, as once, few, many or a class for expanded clones.

NA	TRBV4-3	TRBJ2-1	NA	TGCGCCAGCAGCCAAGAGGCCACCCCTATTGAGCAGTTCTTC	CASSQEATPIEQFF
NA	TRBV29-1	TRBJ1-1	once	TGCAGCGTTATCAGACACTTCAACACTGAAGCTTTCTTT	CSVIRHFNTEAFF
NA	TRBV30	TRBJ1-2	NA	TGTGCCTGGAGTTTCTTACACAAGACCTATGGCTACACCTTC	CAWSFLHKTYGYTF
TRBD1	TRBV5-4	TRBJ2-2	NA	TGTGCCAGCAGCTTGGGCGGGACAGGCGGAACCGGGGAGCTGTTTTTT	CASSLGGTGGTGELFF
NA	TRBV9	TRBJ1-5	NA	TGTGCCAGCAGCGTAGGTAGCGGCCAAAGGCCCCAGCATTTT	CASSVGSGQRPQHF
TRBD1	TRBV25-1	TRBJ2-1	few	TGTGCCAGCGGGACAGGGGCCCATGAGCAGTTCTTC	CASGTGAHEQFF
NA	TRBV21-1	TRBJ1-1	NA	TGTGCCAGCAGCAAAGATGGGGAGGGGAACACTGAAGCTTTCTTT	CASSKDGEGNTEAFF
NA	TRBV11-2	TRBJ2-3	NA	TGTGCCAGCAGCTCGATAAAGTCGACCGGTCCCTCTAGCACAGATACGCAGTATTTT	CASSSIKSTGPSSTDTQYF
TRBD2	TRBV7-8	TRBJ2-2	NA	TGTGCCAGCAGCCCCGGACTAGCGGGAACCGGGGAGCTGTTTTTT	CASSPGLAGTGELFF
NA	TRBV6-5	TRBJ2-2	NA	TGTGCCAGCTCATGGGACAACCTTAACACCGGGGAGCTGTTTTTT	CASSWDNLNTGELFF
NA	TRBV12-5	TRBJ2-3	NA	TGTGCTAGTGGTTTTGCACCGGGAGCCAGGGCGGTAGATACGCAGTATTTT	CASGFAPGARAVDTQYF
TRBD1	TRBV9	TRBJ2-5	NA	TGTGCCAGCAGCGGGCCCGGGACAGACGAAGAGACCCAGTACTTC	CASSGPGTDEETQYF
NA	TRBV7-9	TRBJ2-5	NA	TGTGCCAGCAGCTGGTGGACAGACCAAGAGACCCAGTACTTC	CASSWWTDQETQYF
TRBD2	TRBV4-2	TRBJ2-3	NA	TGTGCCAGCAGCCAGAATAGCGGGACCTCAGATACGCAGTATTTT	CASSQNSGTSDTQYF
NA	TRBV29-1	TRBJ1-1	NA	TGCAGCGTTGAGGAGGGGTTGAACACTGAAGCTTTCTTT	CSVEEGLNTEAFF
TRBD1	TRBV7-9	TRBJ1-1	NA	TGTGCCAGCAGCCCAGGGACAGGGGGGGGTTCCAGAGCTTTCTTT	CASSPGTGGGSRAFF
NA	TRBV7-8	TRBJ2-6	once	TGTGCCAGCAGCTTAAATACCGACTCGTCTGGGGCCAACGTCCTGACTTTC	CASSLNTDSSGANVLTF